The T cell receptor beta chain under discussion was sequenced for a study of cytomegalovirus exposure and HLA in healthy donors. Study-wide results and limits: When a later analysis compared HLA-associated TCR beta chains with equally common others, the HLA-associated chains turned out to be more clonally expanded and to have lower generation probabilities.

Notes on this clone: Its target is not known.

Trimming left V 3 bases short and J 5 bases short, with 10 bases between. This CDR3 is 13 amino acids long. Germline V gene sequence: CDR1 SGHAT, CDR2 FQNNGV. PCR used 60 Vbeta primers and 13 Jbeta primers. Generated by immunoSEQ multiplex PCR, the TCRdb table keeps only in-frame clones and is missing some. Of about 240,000 clones listed, 82% were seen once; the top ten hold 5.4%. This sequence was found in a woman between 40 and 50 years old in good health and CMV-seropositive. The sequencing sample was made of PBMCs. The rearrangement joins TRBV11-2 to TRBJ1-1; D is unclear. CDR3 sequence reads: CASSLGSRTEAFF. The CDR3 bases are TGTGCCAGCAGCTTGGGCAGCAGGACTGAAGCTTTCTTT.